A selection of T cell receptor beta chains follows, all from one sample in a study of blood T cell repertoires in COVID-19. The method was immunoSEQ multiplex PCR; TCRdb's version includes in-frame clones alone and lacks a portion of them. Counted here are roughly 260,000 clones, approximately 86% occurring once; the ten biggest clones make up approximately 9.8%. The specimen was peripheral blood. The receptors were gathered from a man aged 35 to 55 who had recovered from COVID-19. Both conserved end residues are part of each CDR3. A D gene is named only where the DNA matches it firmly. A row's size may be missing; if present it is once, few, many or a size class.

j_gene: TRBJ1-1; d_gene: -; v_gene: TRBV4-1; abundance: few; CDR3aa: CASSLDRLNTEAFF; CDR3nt: TGCGCCAGCAGCCTGGACAGATTGAACACTGAAGCTTTCTTT
j_gene: TRBJ2-1; d_gene: TRBD2; v_gene: TRBV14; abundance: -; CDR3aa: CASSSAGGPWRNEQFF; CDR3nt: TGTGCCAGCAGCTCAGCGGGGGGGCCCTGGAGGAATGAGCAGTTCTTC
j_gene: TRBJ1-6; d_gene: TRBD1; v_gene: TRBV18; abundance: -; CDR3aa: CASSPPGQGRSPLHF; CDR3nt: TGTGCCAGCTCTCCTCCGGGACAGGGAAGATCACCCCTCCACTTT
j_gene: TRBJ1-6; d_gene: -; v_gene: TRBV18; abundance: -; CDR3aa: CASSPKGEGISSPLHF; CDR3nt: TGTGCCAGCTCCCCCAAGGGTGAGGGTATCTCTTCACCCCTCCACTTT
j_gene: TRBJ1-6; d_gene: TRBD1; v_gene: TRBV7-8; abundance: -; CDR3aa: CASSPRGSGQGNSPLHF; CDR3nt: TGTGCCAGCAGCCCCCGGGGGTCGGGACAGGGAAATTCACCCCTCCACTTT
j_gene: TRBJ2-1; d_gene: TRBD1; v_gene: TRBV6-5; abundance: -; CDR3aa: CASSYSRTGHLNEQFF; CDR3nt: TGTGCCAGCAGTTACTCGAGGACAGGGCACCTCAATGAGCAGTTCTTC
j_gene: TRBJ1-1; d_gene: TRBD1; v_gene: TRBV5-1; abundance: -; CDR3aa: CASSWGQGGNTEAFF; CDR3nt: TGCGCCAGCAGCTGGGGACAGGGTGGGAACACTGAAGCTTTCTTT
j_gene: TRBJ1-5; d_gene: TRBD1; v_gene: TRBV7-6; abundance: -; CDR3aa: CASRLKQGAYDTNQPQHF; CDR3nt: TGTGCCAGCAGGCTTAAACAGGGGGCTTACGATACCAATCAGCCCCAGCATTTT
j_gene: TRBJ2-3; d_gene: -; v_gene: TRBV6-2/TRBV6-3; abundance: few; CDR3aa: CASSYSMAGGDLAEVTDTQYF; CDR3nt: TGTGCCAGCAGTTACTCAATGGCAGGGGGCGACCTAGCGGAGGTCACAGATACGCAGTATTTT
j_gene: TRBJ2-3; d_gene: TRBD2; v_gene: TRBV9; abundance: -; CDR3aa: CASSPTLGTSGRTDTQYF; CDR3nt: TGTGCCAGCAGCCCAACACTCGGGACTAGCGGTCGCACAGATACGCAGTATTTT
j_gene: TRBJ2-7; d_gene: TRBD1; v_gene: TRBV2; abundance: -; CDR3aa: CASGQGSYEQYF; CDR3nt: TGTGCCAGTGGACAGGGCTCCTACGAGCAGTACTTC
j_gene: TRBJ2-1; d_gene: TRBD2; v_gene: TRBV6-2/TRBV6-3; abundance: -; CDR3aa: CASSFQLAGGLEQFF; CDR3nt: TGTGCCAGCAGTTTCCAGTTAGCGGGAGGCCTTGAGCAGTTCTTC
j_gene: TRBJ2-5; d_gene: TRBD2; v_gene: TRBV2; abundance: -; CDR3aa: CASSGPRLAGRETQYF; CDR3nt: TGTGCCAGCAGTGGGCCCCGATTAGCGGGAAGGGAGACCCAGTACTTC
j_gene: TRBJ1-6; d_gene: -; v_gene: TRBV23-1; abundance: -; CDR3aa: CASSQYFEKSYNSPLHF; CDR3nt: TGCGCCAGCAGTCAATATTTCGAGAAATCCTATAATTCACCCCTCCACTTT
j_gene: TRBJ2-7; d_gene: TRBD2; v_gene: TRBV4-3; abundance: -; CDR3aa: CASSQAGSGSTYEQYF; CDR3nt: TGCGCCAGCAGCCAAGCGGGGAGCGGGAGCACCTACGAGCAGTACTTC
j_gene: TRBJ2-3; d_gene: TRBD2; v_gene: TRBV5-4; abundance: once; CDR3aa: CASSSRLAPSTDTQYF; CDR3nt: TGTGCCAGCAGCTCCCGACTAGCGCCCAGCACAGATACGCAGTATTTT
j_gene: TRBJ1-2; d_gene: TRBD1; v_gene: TRBV5-1; abundance: -; CDR3aa: CASSLNPGGISFYGYTF; CDR3nt: TGCGCCAGCAGCTTGAATCCAGGGGGGATTAGCTTCTATGGCTACACCTTC
j_gene: TRBJ2-1; d_gene: -; v_gene: TRBV7-8; abundance: -; CDR3aa: CASSLALGPGNEQFF; CDR3nt: TGTGCCAGCAGCTTAGCGCTGGGGCCCGGCAATGAGCAGTTCTTC
j_gene: TRBJ1-1; d_gene: TRBD1; v_gene: TRBV10-3; abundance: -; CDR3aa: CAISRTGDISTEAFF; CDR3nt: TGTGCCATCAGTCGGACAGGGGATATCTCCACTGAAGCTTTCTTT
j_gene: TRBJ2-7; d_gene: TRBD2; v_gene: TRBV10-3; abundance: -; CDR3aa: CAISESRGGFPLEQYF; CDR3nt: TGTGCCATCAGTGAGTCGAGGGGAGGGTTTCCCCTCGAGCAGTACTTC
j_gene: TRBJ1-2; d_gene: TRBD1; v_gene: TRBV4-1; abundance: -; CDR3aa: CASSLRDRGDYGYTF; CDR3nt: TGCGCCAGCAGCCTTCGGGACAGGGGCGACTATGGCTACACCTTC
j_gene: TRBJ2-5; d_gene: TRBD2; v_gene: TRBV4-3; abundance: -; CDR3aa: CASSPTSATVETQYF; CDR3nt: TGCGCCAGCAGCCCGACTAGCGCGACCGTAGAGACCCAGTACTTC
j_gene: TRBJ2-1; d_gene: -; v_gene: TRBV11-2; abundance: -; CDR3aa: CASSLLGANEQFF; CDR3nt: TGTGCCAGCAGCTTATTAGGAGCGAATGAGCAGTTCTTC
j_gene: TRBJ1-2; d_gene: TRBD1; v_gene: TRBV4-3; abundance: -; CDR3aa: CASSQDGTEDYGYTF; CDR3nt: TGCGCCAGCAGCCAAGACGGGACAGAGGACTATGGCTACACCTTC
j_gene: TRBJ2-1; d_gene: TRBD2; v_gene: TRBV5-6; abundance: once; CDR3aa: CASSLVLAGRYNEQFF; CDR3nt: TGTGCCAGCAGCTTGGTTCTAGCGGGGCGTTACAATGAGCAGTTCTTC
j_gene: TRBJ2-7; d_gene: -; v_gene: TRBV10-3; abundance: -; CDR3aa: CAISEYSGKSYEQYF; CDR3nt: TGTGCCATCAGTGAGTACAGCGGAAAGTCCTACGAGCAGTACTTC
j_gene: TRBJ1-5; d_gene: -; v_gene: TRBV6-2/TRBV6-3; abundance: -; CDR3aa: CASSYPSREGRNQPQHF; CDR3nt: TGTGCCAGCAGTTACCCCTCCAGGGAGGGTCGCAATCAGCCCCAGCATTTT
j_gene: TRBJ1-3; d_gene: -; v_gene: TRBV4-3; abundance: -; CDR3aa: CASSQEDRQGGGNTIYF; CDR3nt: TGCGCCAGCAGCCAAGAAGACCGCCAGGGAGGTGGAAACACCATATATTTT
j_gene: TRBJ2-1; d_gene: -; v_gene: TRBV5-6; abundance: -; CDR3aa: CASSFGTGGPGYNEQFF; CDR3nt: TGTGCCAGCAGTTTTGGGACCGGGGGGCCAGGCTACAATGAGCAGTTCTTC
j_gene: TRBJ1-2; d_gene: TRBD1; v_gene: TRBV5-6; abundance: -; CDR3aa: CASRRTGTGGAGGYTF; CDR3nt: TGTGCCAGCAGGCGCACCGGGACAGGGGGCGCGGGTGGCTACACCTTC
j_gene: TRBJ1-4; d_gene: TRBD1; v_gene: TRBV18; abundance: -; CDR3aa: CASSPLGQGAGKLFF; CDR3nt: TGTGCCAGCTCACCGCTTGGGCAGGGGGCCGGAAAACTGTTTTTT
j_gene: TRBJ1-2; d_gene: -; v_gene: TRBV4-2; abundance: -; CDR3aa: CASSQVASLLYGYTF; CDR3nt: TGTGCCAGCAGCCAAGTAGCCTCCCTACTGTATGGCTACACCTTC
j_gene: TRBJ2-3; d_gene: -; v_gene: TRBV18; abundance: -; CDR3aa: CASSPTQGRRGDTQYF; CDR3nt: TGTGCCAGCTCACCCACCCAAGGCCGGCGGGGAGATACGCAGTATTTT
j_gene: TRBJ1-2; d_gene: TRBD1; v_gene: TRBV6-5; abundance: many; CDR3aa: CASSYGTGGNYGYTF; CDR3nt: TGTGCCAGCAGTTACGGGACAGGGGGCAACTATGGCTACACCTTC
j_gene: TRBJ1-6; d_gene: -; v_gene: TRBV7-9; abundance: -; CDR3aa: CASSTGGLTPLHF; CDR3nt: TGTGCCAGCAGCACCGGCGGGTTGACACCCCTCCACTTT
j_gene: TRBJ1-2; d_gene: TRBD1; v_gene: TRBV25-1; abundance: -; CDR3aa: CASSGDRINYGYTF; CDR3nt: TGTGCCAGCAGTGGGGACAGGATTAACTATGGCTACACCTTC
j_gene: TRBJ1-5; d_gene: TRBD1; v_gene: TRBV6-5; abundance: once; CDR3aa: CASSYSATGGNQPQHF; CDR3nt: TGTGCCAGCAGTTACTCTGCGACAGGGGGCAATCAGCCCCAGCATTTT
j_gene: TRBJ2-1; d_gene: TRBD1; v_gene: TRBV6-1; abundance: once; CDR3aa: CASSATDRKRYNEQFF; CDR3nt: TGTGCCAGCAGTGCCACGGACAGGAAGCGCTACAATGAGCAGTTCTTC
j_gene: TRBJ1-2; d_gene: TRBD1; v_gene: TRBV27; abundance: -; CDR3aa: CASSPVQGAPWDGYTF; CDR3nt: TGTGCCAGCAGTCCAGTCCAGGGGGCCCCTTGGGATGGCTACACCTTC
j_gene: TRBJ2-1; d_gene: -; v_gene: TRBV5-1; abundance: -; CDR3aa: CASSLFAGNYNEQFF; CDR3nt: TGCGCCAGCAGCTTGTTCGCGGGAAACTACAATGAGCAGTTCTTC
j_gene: TRBJ2-5; d_gene: TRBD2; v_gene: TRBV3-1/TRBV3-2; abundance: -; CDR3aa: CASSQEILAGGPLRETQYF; CDR3nt: TGTGCCAGCAGCCAAGAGATACTAGCGGGGGGGCCTCTAAGAGAGACCCAGTACTTC
j_gene: TRBJ1-2; d_gene: TRBD1; v_gene: TRBV5-1; abundance: few; CDR3aa: CASSLDRGNYGYTF; CDR3nt: TGCGCCAGCAGCTTGGACAGGGGGAACTATGGCTACACCTTC
j_gene: TRBJ2-1; d_gene: TRBD2; v_gene: TRBV29-1; abundance: -; CDR3aa: CSVITGTSAYNEQFF; CDR3nt: TGCAGCGTTATAACCGGGACTAGCGCCTACAATGAGCAGTTCTTC
j_gene: TRBJ2-5; d_gene: -; v_gene: TRBV18; abundance: once; CDR3aa: CASSPLSGGGETQYF; CDR3nt: TGTGCCAGCTCACCCCTCAGCGGAGGAGGAGAGACCCAGTACTTC
j_gene: TRBJ2-5; d_gene: -; v_gene: TRBV11-2; abundance: -; CDR3aa: CASSRKTGSQETQYF; CDR3nt: TGTGCCAGCAGCCGGAAGACAGGCTCACAAGAGACCCAGTACTTC
j_gene: TRBJ1-5; d_gene: -; v_gene: TRBV28; abundance: -; CDR3aa: CASSLARGNQPQHF; CDR3nt: TGTGCCAGCAGTTTGGCCAGGGGCAATCAGCCCCAGCATTTT
j_gene: TRBJ2-3; d_gene: TRBD2; v_gene: TRBV29-1; abundance: -; CDR3aa: CSVEQREADTQYF; CDR3nt: TGCAGCGTTGAGCAGCGGGAGGCAGATACGCAGTATTTT
j_gene: TRBJ1-1; d_gene: TRBD1; v_gene: TRBV18; abundance: -; CDR3aa: CASSPQGLTGSPEAFF; CDR3nt: TGTGCCAGCTCACCCCAGGGGTTGACAGGGAGCCCTGAAGCTTTCTTT
j_gene: TRBJ2-7; d_gene: -; v_gene: TRBV13; abundance: -; CDR3aa: CASSLDPTRKYF; CDR3nt: TGTGCCAGCAGCTTAGACCCCACACGCAAGTACTTC
j_gene: TRBJ2-1; d_gene: TRBD2; v_gene: TRBV7-6; abundance: -; CDR3aa: CASSSLGLAGAEQFF; CDR3nt: TGTGCCAGCAGCTCCTTGGGACTAGCGGGGGCTGAGCAGTTCTTC
j_gene: TRBJ2-7; d_gene: TRBD1; v_gene: TRBV27; abundance: -; CDR3aa: CASSPTGGSYEQYF; CDR3nt: TGTGCCAGCAGCCCGACAGGGGGCTCCTACGAGCAGTACTTC
j_gene: TRBJ2-2; d_gene: TRBD2; v_gene: TRBV7-8; abundance: -; CDR3aa: CASSRAGGLTGELFF; CDR3nt: TGTGCCAGCAGCCGAGCGGGGGGGCTTACCGGGGAGCTGTTTTTT
j_gene: TRBJ1-2; d_gene: -; v_gene: TRBV7-2; abundance: -; CDR3aa: CASSRRLWGYTF; CDR3nt: TGTGCCAGCAGCCGCAGGCTTTGGGGCTACACCTTC
j_gene: TRBJ2-6; d_gene: -; v_gene: TRBV6-5; abundance: -; CDR3aa: CASSYRGSGANVLTF; CDR3nt: TGTGCCAGCAGTTACAGGGGAAGTGGGGCCAACGTCCTGACTTTC
j_gene: TRBJ1-6; d_gene: -; v_gene: TRBV9; abundance: -; CDR3aa: CASSVGEPPLHF; CDR3nt: TGTGCCAGCAGCGTAGGCGAACCACCCCTCCACTTT